The clone carrying this T cell receptor beta chain was detected ten times or more. What it binds is not known. The entry originates in a study of T cells in Graves' hyperthyroidism and ophthalmopathy. Study as a whole: At initial diagnosis, before any treatment had begun, peripheral blood was obtained. Study conclusions and caveats: Blood also showed most of the thyroid clonotypes that were expanded above 0.001.

It was RNA transcripts that yielded the amplified TCR beta CDR3 regions. The HTBI primer set drove a first-round RT-PCR of the TCR CDR3. Via MiXCR, TCRdb re-called the multiplex PCR reads, giving one row per CDR3 protein. Here the sample spans 300,000 to 450,000 distinct CDR3 sequences, 14% being singletons. Patients affected by ophthalmopathy presented a Clinical Activity Score of at least 3, a NOSPECS grade of at least 4, and disease duration below 3 months. From roughly 10 ml of fresh peripheral blood, PBMCs were isolated. The sequence derives from a woman in her thirties with Graves' ophthalmopathy. The sequenced material came from blood.

Here the CDR3 reads CASSYTGETQYF. CDR3 DNA: TGTGCCAGCAGTTACACAGGAGAGACCCAGTACTTC. V is TRBV6-2 or TRBV6-3 and J is TRBJ2-5, with a tentative D call TRBD1 (5 bases). V dropped 2 bases and J dropped 4 bases, with 5 bases sitting between them. Germline loops: CDR1 MNHEY, CDR2 SVGEGT. The CDR3 extends over 12 amino acids.